These T cell receptor beta chains were read from a single sample in a study of T cells in Graves' hyperthyroidism and ophthalmopathy. TCRdb redid the calling of the multiplex PCR reads with MiXCR, one entry per CDR3 protein. The sample holds fewer than 500,000 distinct CDR3 sequences, about 14% seen once. The sequencing input was blood. Receptor source: a man younger than 30 with Graves' ophthalmopathy. CDR3s include the opening cysteine and the closing phenylalanine or tryptophan. A D gene is named only where the DNA matches it firmly. Only some rows state a clone size, as once, few, many or a class for expanded clones.

D gene: -
clone size: many
J gene: TRBJ1-2
V gene: TRBV15
CDR3 DNA: TGTGCCACCAGCAGAGATGGGATGGACTATGGCTACACCTTC
CDR3 protein: CATSRDGMDYGYTF

D gene: TRBD2
clone size: -
J gene: TRBJ2-5
V gene: TRBV20-1
CDR3 DNA: TGCAGTGCCATGGGCCTAGCGGGGGGGCCCGAAGAGACCCAGTACTTC
CDR3 protein: CSAMGLAGGPEETQYF

D gene: -
clone size: many
J gene: TRBJ2-4
V gene: TRBV7-3
CDR3 DNA: TGTGCCAGCAGCCCGACCCGTGGGTCCGGAGGCAAAAACATTCAGTACTTC
CDR3 protein: CASSPTRGSGGKNIQYF

D gene: -
clone size: -
J gene: TRBJ2-1
V gene: TRBV6-1
CDR3 DNA: TGTGCCAGCAGTGAAGGCGCTGTAAATGAGCAGTTCTTC
CDR3 protein: CASSEGAVNEQFF

D gene: -
clone size: few
J gene: TRBJ1-2
V gene: TRBV28
CDR3 DNA: TGTGCCAGCAGTTCCGGCCAGGACTATGGCTACACCTTC
CDR3 protein: CASSSGQDYGYTF

D gene: -
clone size: many
J gene: TRBJ2-3
V gene: TRBV24-1
CDR3 DNA: TGTGCCACCAGTGCCGAGACTCGGGGAAAAGATACGCAGTATTTT
CDR3 protein: CATSAETRGKDTQYF

D gene: TRBD1
clone size: -
J gene: TRBJ2-5
V gene: TRBV7-8
CDR3 DNA: TGTGCCAGCAGCTCACACAGGGGAGTTTACCAAGAGACCCAGTACTTC
CDR3 protein: CASSSHRGVYQETQYF

D gene: -
clone size: few
J gene: TRBJ2-1
V gene: TRBV29-1
CDR3 DNA: TGCAGCGTTGAAGGTTATATGGGTGAGCAGTTCTTC
CDR3 protein: CSVEGYMGEQFF

D gene: -
clone size: once
J gene: TRBJ2-1
V gene: TRBV30
CDR3 DNA: TGTGCCTGGAGAGCCTCGGGGACAAAATACAATGAGCAGTTCTTC
CDR3 protein: CAWRASGTKYNEQFF

D gene: -
clone size: many
J gene: TRBJ2-1
V gene: TRBV7-8
CDR3 DNA: TGTGCCAGCAGCTCCAGATGGGGGGGGGCCTTCGATGAGCAGTTCTTC
CDR3 protein: CASSSRWGGAFDEQFF

D gene: -
clone size: many
J gene: TRBJ1-1
V gene: TRBV5-1
CDR3 DNA: TGCGCCAGCAGCTTGGAGATAACTACTGAAGCTTTCTTT
CDR3 protein: CASSLEITTEAFF

D gene: -
clone size: few
J gene: TRBJ2-6
V gene: TRBV15
CDR3 DNA: TGTGCCACCAGCAGAGTAGGGGCGCATCATGGGGCCAACGTCCTGACTTTC
CDR3 protein: CATSRVGAHHGANVLTF